These 32 T cell receptor beta chains share one sample of origin, sequenced in a study of OX40 agonist ivuxolimab in advanced cancers. Assay: immunoSEQ multiplex PCR; the TCRdb copy retains only in-frame clones and omits some. The sample carries about 23,000 clones, about four fifths recorded once. Sample: CD4+ or CD8+ T cells sorted from blood, taken in a trial of the OX40 agonist ivuxolimab. The receptor set was obtained from an adult with an advanced solid tumor such as melanoma, head and neck, liver or kidney cancer.

The chain carries TRBV5-1 and TRBJ1-5; D gene unclear. Germline CDR1 and CDR2: SGHRS and YFSETQ. This CDR3 spans 13 amino acids. V was clipped by 5 bases and J by 0 bases, with 6 bases between them. CDR3: CASRTDSNQPQHF. Here the CDR3 DNA reads TGCGCCAGCAGAACCGATAGCAATCAGCCCCAGCATTTT.

This chain connects TRBV29-1 to TRBJ2-6; TRBD1 agrees at 10 bases. The germline CDR1 and CDR2 sequences are SQVTM and ANQGSEA. Losses at the gene ends were 4 bases for V and 1 base for J; bases not matched to a gene: 4. The CDR3 contains 16 residues. CDR3 region: CSVAGTGVSGANVLTF. The CDR3 region has the DNA TGCAGCGTTGCCGGGACAGGGGTGTCTGGGGCCAACGTCCTGACTTTC.

This clone appeared a single time. The chain combines TRBV2 with TRBJ2-7; the D is unclear. This CDR3 comprises 13 residues. Germline V lookup: CDR1 SNHLY, CDR2 FYNNEI. Trimming took 3 bases from V and 3 from J, leaving 9 bases between them. CDR3 coding DNA: TGTGCCAGCAGTGAGTTTCCCCTCTACGAGCAGTACTTC. Translating gives CASSEFPLYEQYF.

This sequence joins TRBV5-4 and TRBJ2-7; 10 nucleotides line up with TRBD1. Germline CDR1 SGHNT, CDR2 YYREEE (reference sequence). This CDR3 comprises 13 residues. The V and J ends lost 9 bases and 4 bases, in that order; junction bases with no gene match: 7. This chain's CDR3 is CAIPGQGTYEQYF. The CDR3 DNA reads as TGTGCCATCCCGGGACAGGGGACATACGAGCAGTACTTC.

This clone was counted a few times. The chain joins TRBV7-6 to TRBJ1-3; D ambiguous. This CDR3 is 14 amino acids long. Germline V gene data show CDR1 as SGHVS and CDR2 as FNYEAQ. Between the trimmed V and J ends, which lost 2 bases and 4 bases, there was a span of 9 bases. CDR3 coding DNA: TGTGCCAGCAGCTTATCAAGCCCCGGAAACACCATATATTTT. It codes for CASSLSSPGNTIYF.

This clone has only one observation. The V and J genes are TRBV7-3 and TRBJ2-5; 10 bases align to TRBD2. Germline V gene sequence: CDR1 SGHTA, CDR2 FQGTGA. The CDR3 is 18 residues long. Unmatched junction bases numbered 14, after V lost 3 bases and J lost 4 bases. CDR3 sequence: CASSLREVAGGLPETQYF. CDR3 in DNA: TGTGCCAGCAGCTTGCGAGAGGTAGCGGGAGGCCTACCAGAGACCCAGTACTTC.

The V call is TRBV28, the J call TRBJ1-1; D is ambiguous. This CDR3 comprises 11 residues. Between the trimmed V and J ends, which lost 10 bases and 1 base, there was a span of 7 bases. Per the germline V gene, CDR1 is MDHEN and CDR2 is SYDVKM. The CDR3 loop reads CATLGNTEAFF. The DNA for the CDR3 is TGTGCCACCCTTGGGAACACTGAAGCTTTCTTT. Full variable domain (outside the CDR3, taken from reference TRBV28 and TRBJ1-1): DVKVTQSSRYLVKRTGEKVFLECVQDMDHENMFWYRQDPGLGLRLIYFSYDVKMKEKGDIPEGYSVSREKKERFSLILESASTNQTSMYLCATLGNTEAFFGQGTRLTVV.

The rearrangement uses TRBV6-1 and TRBJ2-7; 10 positions match TRBD1. With 0 bases clipped from V and 5 bases from J, the junction kept 4 bases outside the gene matches. The CDR3 is made up of 15 amino acids. The V gene's germline CDR1 is MNHNS and CDR2 SASEGT. CDR3: CASSEAFGQGDEQYF. In nucleotides, the CDR3 is TGTGCCAGCAGTGAAGCGTTTGGACAGGGGGACGAGCAGTACTTC.

This clone has a single count. This chain joins TRBV7-9 and TRBJ2-5; TRBD2 is a possible D gene (6 bases). V was cut by 3 bases and J by 1 base, with 18 bases left in between. CDR1 SEHNR and CDR2 FQNEAQ come from the germline V gene (reference sequence). This CDR3 comprises 17 residues. This CDR3 reads CASSFLSYRGIQETQYF. In DNA form, the CDR3 reads TGTGCCAGCAGCTTCCTCAGCTATCGGGGGATCCAAGAGACCCAGTACTTC.

The V and J genes are TRBV29-1 and TRBJ1-1; TRBD1 might be the D (5 bases). Germline V gene sequence: CDR1 SQVTM, CDR2 ANQGSEA. This CDR3 has 14 amino acids. Trimming pared 4 bases from V and 0 bases from J, leaving 12 bases between. The CDR3 nucleotides are TGCAGCGTTGTGCAGGGAGGGATGAACACTGAAGCTTTCTTT. Translation gives CSVVQGGMNTEAFF.

This chain joins TRBV5-4 and TRBJ1-1, with 7 bases lining up with TRBD1. Germline V lookup: CDR1 SGHNT, CDR2 YYREEE (reference sequence). The junction had 3 bases not matched to a gene; V was cut back by 4 bases and J by 0 bases. The CDR3 is 14 amino acids. CDR3 in amino acids: CASSPGQMNTEAFF. DNA for the CDR3: TGTGCCAGCAGCCCGGGACAGATGAACACTGAAGCTTTCTTT.

The gene calls are TRBV28 and TRBJ2-1; D remains unclear. The germline V gene encodes CDR1 MDHEN and CDR2 SYDVKM. There are 13 residues in the CDR3. Trimming cost V 6 bases and J 8 bases, with 14 bases left between them. The CDR3 loop is CASRGEAWHEQFF. Here the CDR3 DNA reads TGTGCCAGCAGGGGCGAAGCTTGGCATGAGCAGTTCTTC.

This clone has a handful of counts. In DNA form, the CDR3 reads TGCGCCAGCAGCTTGGGGGCGGGTCCGAGCTCCTACGAGCAGTACTTC. As protein: CASSLGAGPSSYEQYF. The chain couples TRBV5-1 to TRBJ2-7; tentatively, D is TRBD2 (5 bases). The length of the CDR3 is 16 residues. Germline CDR1 SGHRS, CDR2 YFSETQ. V shed 0 bases and J shed 0 bases, with 13 bases lying between them. Looking up the rest from reference TRBV5-1 and TRBJ2-7 gives the full variable domain: KAGVTQTPRYLIKTRGQQVTLSCSPISGHRSVSWYQQTPGQGLQFLFEYFSETQRNKGNFPGRFSGRQFSNSRSEMNVSTLELGDSALYLCASSLGAGPSSYEQYFGPGTRLTVT.

The V gene is TRBV4-1, the J gene TRBJ2-7; tentatively, D is TRBD1 (6 bases). V lost 1 base to trimming and J lost 7 bases, with 23 bases between them. Germline values: CDR1 MGHRA, CDR2 YSYEKL. The CDR3 spans 17 residues. CDR3 bases: TGCGCCAGCAGCCAAGGAATCCAGGGGCGGGCGTCCCGGGAGCAGTACTTC. As protein: CASSQGIQGRASREQYF.

V and J are TRBV30 and TRBJ1-2; D is unresolved. The CDR3 runs to 11 residues. V was trimmed by 2 bases and J by 8 bases, leaving 9 bases between them. Germline V gene sequence: CDR1 GTSNPN, CDR2 SVGIG (reference sequence). The CDR3, as DNA: TGTGCCTGGAGTAGGCGGGAGGGCTACACCTTC. Its protein product is CAWSRREGYTF. Filled out from reference TRBV30 and TRBJ1-2, the complete variable domain reads SQTIHQWPATLVQPVGSPLSLECTVEGTSNPNLYWYRQAAGRGLQLLFYSVGIGQISSEVPQNLSASRPQDRQFILSSKKLLLSDSGFYLCAWSRREGYTFGSGTRLTVV.

CDR3 nucleotide sequence: TGTGCCAGCAGCCGTACTACAGGTTTCTCAACTAATGAAAAACTGTTTTTT. Translation: CASSRTTGFSTNEKLFF. J is TRBJ1-4 and V is TRBV5-8, with D maybe TRBD1 (5 bases). Germline CDR1 is SGHTS and CDR2 is YDEGEE. CDR3 size: 17 residues. V dropped 4 bases and J dropped 0 bases, with 16 bases sitting between them.

CDR3 protein: CASSLAAGGPTEQFF. In DNA, the CDR3 is TGTGCCAGCAGCTTAGCAGCGGGAGGGCCCACTGAGCAGTTCTTC. This rearrangement joins TRBV7-2 to TRBJ2-1, with TRBD2 matching 10 bases. The CDR3 extends over 15 amino acids. V shed 0 bases and J 9 bases; nucleotides not matched to a gene: 5. Germline CDR1 reads SGHTA; CDR2 reads FQGNSA.

This clone appeared a few times. The genes are TRBV7-2 and TRBJ2-3, with 9 bases lining up with TRBD1. CDR1 SGHTA and CDR2 FQGNSA come from the germline V gene. This CDR3 is 17 amino acids long. Germline trimming cut 3 bases from V and 3 bases from J; bases unmatched to any gene: 10. The CDR3 DNA is TGTGCCAGCAGCTTTGGGAAAAACAGGGGGCAAACAGATACGCAGTATTTT. Protein sequence: CASSFGKNRGQTDTQYF.

This clone was seen a few times. This sequence joins TRBV29-1 and TRBJ1-1; maybe TRBD1 (5 bases). This CDR3 is 13 amino acids long. Trimming stripped 3 bases from V and 6 bases from J, with 14 bases between. CDR1 is SQVTM and CDR2 is ANQGSEA in the germline V gene. The CDR3 is CSVERDPTPEAFF. The CDR3 DNA is TGCAGCGTTGAGCGGGACCCTACCCCTGAAGCTTTCTTT.

This chain links TRBV5-1 with TRBJ1-2; 7 bases are shared with TRBD1. With V trimmed by 0 bases and J by 3 bases, 5 bases remained unmatched. Germline V gene lookup returns CDR1 SGHRS and CDR2 YFSETQ. This CDR3 has 15 residues. CDR3 in DNA: TGCGCCAGCAGCTTGGACTCACAGGGGCACTATGGCTACACCTTC. Protein product: CASSLDSQGHYGYTF.

This clone was detected a few times. V gene TRBV30 combines with J gene TRBJ1-1, with 10 nucleotides matching TRBD1. This CDR3 has 12 residues. Trimming took 5 bases from V and 5 from J; bases not matched to a gene: 2. CDR1 is GTSNPN and CDR2 is SVGIG in the germline V gene (reference sequence). CDR3 DNA sequence: TGTGCCTGGGGACAGGGGGGGACTGAAGCTTTCTTT. This encodes CAWGQGGTEAFF.

In the case of this clone: Other DNA sequences in the sample encode the same CDR3. For the CDR3, the DNA is TGTGCCTGGAATCAGAGGGGTCGGGAGCAGTTCTTC. Encoded protein: CAWNQRGREQFF. This rearrangement joins TRBV30 to TRBJ2-1; D possibly uses TRBD1 or TRBD2 (5 bases each). The V end lost 4 bases, the J end lost 10 bases, and 14 bases lay between the germline ends. This CDR3 comprises 12 residues. Germline CDR1 and CDR2: GTSNPN and SVGIG (reference sequence). Using reference TRBV30 and TRBJ2-1 for the parts outside the CDR3, the full variable domain is SQTIHQWPATLVQPVGSPLSLECTVEGTSNPNLYWYRQAAGRGLQLLFYSVGIGQISSEVPQNLSASRPQDRQFILSSKKLLLSDSGFYLCAWNQRGREQFFGPGTRLTVL.

CDR3 residues: CASSTTDGGYGYTF. In DNA form, the CDR3 reads TGTGCCAGCAGCACTACCGACGGGGGGTATGGCTACACCTTC. J is TRBJ1-2 and V is TRBV11-2; maybe TRBD1 (5 bases). This CDR3 has 14 residues. Germline V gene lookup returns CDR1 SGHAT and CDR2 FQNNGV. Trimming took off 5 bases at V and 5 bases at J, with 15 bases between the two ends.

The CDR3, as DNA: TGTGCCAGTAGCCGGACAGGGGCCCTTAATGAAAAACTGTTTTTT. Translated, it gives CASSRTGALNEKLFF. The V gene is TRBV19, the J gene TRBJ1-4; 9 bases map to TRBD1. V shed 6 bases, J shed 4 bases, and the junction held 6 bases outside the gene matches. Germline CDR1 and CDR2: LNHDA and SQIVND (reference sequence). CDR3 length: 15 amino acids. Supplemented by reference TRBV19 and TRBJ1-4, the full variable domain reads DGGITQSPKYLFRKEGQNVTLSCEQNLNHDAMYWYRQDPGQGLRLIYYSQIVNDFQKGDIAEGYSVSREKKESFPLTVTSAQKNPTAFYLCASSRTGALNEKLFFGSGTQLSVL.

The CDR3 sequence is CASSARQWGTDTQYF. In DNA, the CDR3 is TGTGCCAGCAGCGCCCGGCAATGGGGCACAGATACGCAGTATTTT. The chain uses TRBV9 and TRBJ2-3; D unclear. The CDR3 is 15 amino acids. CDR1 is SGDLS, CDR2 YYNGEE, per germline. Trimming took off 3 bases at V and 1 base at J, with 12 bases between the two ends.

Only a few counts were recorded for this clone. This sequence joins TRBV19 and TRBJ2-3; D is uncertain. Germline CDR1 is LNHDA and CDR2 is SQIVND (reference sequence). V dropped 1 base and J dropped 1 base, with 3 bases sitting between them. The CDR3 runs 13 residues. The CDR3 protein is CASSIGGTDTQYF. The CDR3 region has the DNA TGTGCCAGTAGTATAGGGGGCACAGATACGCAGTATTTT.

This clone showed up just a few times. This chain joins TRBV4-1 and TRBJ2-1; TRBD2 matches at 8 bases. This CDR3 comprises 15 residues. Germline trimming cut 0 bases from V and 11 bases from J; bases unmatched to any gene: 9. In germline, CDR1 is MGHRA, CDR2 YSYEKL. In DNA form, the CDR3 reads TGCGCCAGCAGCCAAGAGGGGCTAGCGGGCGGTAAGCAGTTCTTC. Amino acid sequence: CASSQEGLAGGKQFF.

This clone was observed once. The gene calls are TRBV28 and TRBJ2-5; TRBD2 aligns across 11 bases. The V gene's germline CDR1 is MDHEN and CDR2 SYDVKM. V lost 5 bases to trimming and J lost 5 bases; unmatched junction nucleotides: 10. This CDR3 has 16 amino acids. CDR3 bases: TGTGCCAGCAGTCCGGTACTAGCGGGAGTTCGGGAGACCCAGTACTTC. Translated: CASSPVLAGVRETQYF.

The chain recombines TRBV28 with TRBJ1-1; TRBD1 might be the D (6 bases). The CDR3 spans 12 residues. Germline V gene sequence: CDR1 MDHEN, CDR2 SYDVKM. Between the trimmed V and J ends, which lost 8 bases and 5 bases, there was a span of 12 bases. This CDR3 reads CASGQGWTEAFF. CDR3 in DNA: TGTGCCAGCGGTCAGGGGTGGACTGAAGCTTTCTTT.

The chain carries TRBV7-9 and TRBJ1-5; D uncertain. The V end lost 1 base, the J end lost 7 bases, and 11 bases lay between the germline ends. CDR3 length: 14 amino acids. CDR1 and CDR2 (germline): SEHNR, FQNEAQ (reference sequence). The CDR3 bases are TGTGCCAGCAGCTTAGAAGGAGTACAGCAGCCCCAGCATTTT. This codes for CASSLEGVQQPQHF. The full variable domain, with the rest looked up from reference TRBV7-9 and TRBJ1-5, is DTGVSQNPRHKITKRGQNVTFRCDPISEHNRLYWYRQTLGQGPEFLTYFQNEAQLEKSRLLSDRFSAERPKGSFSTLEIQRTEQGDSAMYLCASSLEGVQQPQHFGDGTRLSIL.

The chain uses TRBV7-3 and TRBJ2-2, with a weak D call TRBD1 (6 bases). The CDR3 is 16 amino acids. Germline CDR1 SGHTA, CDR2 FQGTGA. V was clipped by 4 bases and J by 2 bases, with 14 bases between them. CDR3 residues: CASSSLPGQNTGELFF. Here the CDR3 DNA reads TGTGCCAGCAGCTCCCTCCCGGGACAAAACACCGGGGAGCTGTTTTTT.

This clone came up once. This sequence joins TRBV14 and TRBJ1-3; D gene ambiguous. Germline assignment: CDR1 SGHDN and CDR2 FVKESK. Trimming left V 4 bases short and J 0 bases short, with 7 bases between. The CDR3 contains 14 residues. CDR3 bases: TGTGCCAGCAGCCCAACAAGCTCTGGAAACACCATATATTTT. It translates to CASSPTSSGNTIYF.